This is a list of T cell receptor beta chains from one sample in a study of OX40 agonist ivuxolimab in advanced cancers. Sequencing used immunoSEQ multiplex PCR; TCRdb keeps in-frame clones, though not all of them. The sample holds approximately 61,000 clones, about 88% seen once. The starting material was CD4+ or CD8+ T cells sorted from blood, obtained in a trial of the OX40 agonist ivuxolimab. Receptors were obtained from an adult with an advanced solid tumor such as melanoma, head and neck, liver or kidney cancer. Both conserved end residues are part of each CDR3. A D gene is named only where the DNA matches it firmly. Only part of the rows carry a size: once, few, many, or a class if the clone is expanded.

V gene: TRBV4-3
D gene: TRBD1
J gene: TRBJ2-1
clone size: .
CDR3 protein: CASSQGRRGNEQFF
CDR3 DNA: TGCGCCAGCAGCCAAGGCCGCAGGGGGAATGAGCAGTTCTTC

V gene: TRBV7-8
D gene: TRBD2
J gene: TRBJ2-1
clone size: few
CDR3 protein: CASSPTGGVYNEQFF
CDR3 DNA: TGTGCCAGCAGTCCGACGGGGGGGGTATACAATGAGCAGTTCTTC

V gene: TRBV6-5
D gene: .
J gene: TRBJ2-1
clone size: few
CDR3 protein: CASSYSPRLSNEQFF
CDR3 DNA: TGTGCCAGCAGTTACAGCCCGCGGTTGAGCAATGAGCAGTTCTTC

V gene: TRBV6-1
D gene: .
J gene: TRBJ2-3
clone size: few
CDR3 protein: CASGTDRQYF
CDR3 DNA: TGTGCCAGCGGCACAGATAGGCAGTATTTT

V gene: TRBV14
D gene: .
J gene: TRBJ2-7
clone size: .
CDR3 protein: CASSPDRGYEQYF
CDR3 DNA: TGTGCCAGCAGCCCGGACCGGGGATACGAGCAGTACTTC

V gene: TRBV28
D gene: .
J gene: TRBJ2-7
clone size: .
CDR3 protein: CASSSFRIPSSYEQYF
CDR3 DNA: TGTGCCAGCAGTTCCTTTCGGATTCCTAGCTCCTACGAGCAGTACTTC

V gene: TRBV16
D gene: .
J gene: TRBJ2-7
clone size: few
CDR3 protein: CASSNTVQGGEYF
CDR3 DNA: TGTGCCAGCAGCAACACAGTGCAGGGTGGGGAGTACTTC

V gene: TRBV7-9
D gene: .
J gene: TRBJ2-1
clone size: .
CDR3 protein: CASSYNEQFF
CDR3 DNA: TGTGCCAGCAGTTACAATGAGCAGTTCTTC

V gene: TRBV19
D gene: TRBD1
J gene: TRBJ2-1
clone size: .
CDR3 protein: CASSRDSNNEQFF
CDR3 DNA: TGTGCCAGTAGTCGGGACAGCAACAATGAGCAGTTCTTC

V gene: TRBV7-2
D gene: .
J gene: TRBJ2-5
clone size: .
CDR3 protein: CASSLQGSGAPQETQYF
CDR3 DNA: TGTGCCAGCAGCTTACAGGGTAGCGGAGCCCCCCAAGAGACCCAGTACTTC

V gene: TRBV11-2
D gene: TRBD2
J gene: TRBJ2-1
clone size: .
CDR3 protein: CASKIRGGRVDEQFF
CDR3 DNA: TGTGCCAGCAAGATTCGCGGCGGGAGGGTCGATGAGCAGTTCTTC

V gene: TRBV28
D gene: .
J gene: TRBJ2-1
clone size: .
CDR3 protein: CASSLDGYNEQFF
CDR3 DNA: TGTGCCAGCAGTTTGGACGGTTACAATGAGCAGTTCTTC

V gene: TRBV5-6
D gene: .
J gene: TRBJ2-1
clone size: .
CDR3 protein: CASSPGDFPNEQFF
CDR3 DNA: TGTGCCAGCAGTCCCGGGGACTTCCCCAATGAGCAGTTCTTC

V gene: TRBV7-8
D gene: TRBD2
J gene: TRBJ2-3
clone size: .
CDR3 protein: CASSPTSGLDADTQYF
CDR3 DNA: TGTGCCAGCAGCCCCACCTCGGGACTAGATGCAGATACGCAGTATTTT

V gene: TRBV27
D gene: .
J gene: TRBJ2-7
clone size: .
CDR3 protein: CASSSSSGTLVYEQYF
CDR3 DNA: TGTGCCAGCAGTTCCAGCTCCGGGACATTAGTCTACGAGCAGTACTTC

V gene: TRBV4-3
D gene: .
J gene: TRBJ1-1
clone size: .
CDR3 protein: CASSQDRPNTEAFF
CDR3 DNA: TGCGCCAGCAGCCAAGATAGGCCGAACACTGAAGCTTTCTTT

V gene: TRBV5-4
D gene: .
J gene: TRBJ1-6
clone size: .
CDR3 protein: CASSFRGGNSPLHF
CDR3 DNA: TGTGCCAGCAGCTTTCGTGGGGGAAATTCACCCCTCCACTTT

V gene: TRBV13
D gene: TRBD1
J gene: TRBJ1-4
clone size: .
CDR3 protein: CASSSGQGVEKLFF
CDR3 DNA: TGTGCCAGCAGCTCGGGACAGGGAGTCGAAAAACTGTTTTTT

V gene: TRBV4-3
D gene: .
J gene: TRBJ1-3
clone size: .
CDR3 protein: CASSQDMRGSGNTIYF
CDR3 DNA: TGCGCCAGCAGCCAAGATATGCGGGGCTCTGGAAACACCATATATTTT

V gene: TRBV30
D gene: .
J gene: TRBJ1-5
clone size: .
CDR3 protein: CAWSVHEPQHF
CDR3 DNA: TGTGCCTGGAGTGTACATGAGCCCCAGCATTTT

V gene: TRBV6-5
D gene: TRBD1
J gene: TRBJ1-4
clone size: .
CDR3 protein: CASSYSNRGDEKLFF
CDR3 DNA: TGTGCCAGCAGTTACTCGAACAGGGGGGATGAAAAACTGTTTTTT

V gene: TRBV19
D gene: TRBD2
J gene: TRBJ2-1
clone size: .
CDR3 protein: CASSRRTSGYNEQFF
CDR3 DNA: TGTGCCAGTAGTCGCAGGACTAGCGGTTACAATGAGCAGTTCTTC

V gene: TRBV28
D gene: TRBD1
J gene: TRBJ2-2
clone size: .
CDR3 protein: CASSPRDRGVDGELFF
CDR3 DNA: TGTGCCAGCAGCCCCCGGGACAGGGGAGTTGACGGGGAGCTGTTTTTT

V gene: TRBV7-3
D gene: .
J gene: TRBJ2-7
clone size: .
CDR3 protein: CASSAGAGVVYEQYF
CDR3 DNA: TGTGCCAGCAGCGCAGGGGCAGGGGTCGTCTACGAGCAGTACTTC

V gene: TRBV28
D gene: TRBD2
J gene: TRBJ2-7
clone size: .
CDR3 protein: CASSLLAGEHEQYF
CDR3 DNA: TGTGCCAGCAGTTTACTAGCGGGAGAACACGAGCAGTACTTC

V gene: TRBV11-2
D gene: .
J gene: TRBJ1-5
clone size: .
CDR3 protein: CASSLNSNQPQHF
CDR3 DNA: TGTGCCAGCAGCTTAAATAGCAATCAGCCCCAGCATTTT